A selection of T cell receptor beta chains follows, all from one sample in a study of T cell responses to AZD1222 COVID-19 vaccine. Measured with immunoSEQ multiplex PCR; TCRdb has only the in-frame clones, and not every one. The sample records approximately 110,000 clones, roughly 87% being singletons. The specimen was peripheral blood, collected on day 0 of AZD1222 vaccination. The receptors stem from an adult in good health. Each CDR3 is given with its conserved first and last residue. The D gene is left open where the match is weak. Some rows have no size entry. The others give once, few or many, or a class for an expanded clone.

D: -; V: TRBV27; J: TRBJ1-2; size: few; CDR3: CASSLSRGGAYGYTF; DNA: TGTGCCAGCAGTTTAAGTCGGGGAGGGGCCTATGGCTACACCTTC
D: -; V: TRBV9; J: TRBJ2-7; size: once; CDR3: CASSVEGQSYEQYF; DNA: TGTGCCAGCAGCGTAGAAGGACAATCCTACGAGCAGTACTTC
D: TRBD2; V: TRBV27; J: TRBJ2-2; size: -; CDR3: CASSFPGRGGTGELFF; DNA: TGTGCCAGCAGTTTCCCCGGGAGGGGAGGCACCGGGGAGCTGTTTTTT
D: -; V: TRBV7-3; J: TRBJ2-6; size: -; CDR3: CASSESGSGANVLTF; DNA: TGTGCCAGCAGCGAGTCGGGTTCTGGGGCCAACGTCCTGACTTTC
D: TRBD2; V: TRBV5-5; J: TRBJ2-1; size: -; CDR3: CASIQLLAGETNEQFF; DNA: TGTGCCAGCATCCAACTACTAGCGGGAGAGACCAATGAGCAGTTCTTC
D: TRBD1; V: TRBV5-1; J: TRBJ2-1; size: -; CDR3: CASSPGTGNNEQFF; DNA: TGCGCCAGCAGCCCCGGGACAGGTAACAATGAGCAGTTCTTC
D: TRBD2; V: TRBV6-1; J: TRBJ2-7; size: -; CDR3: CASSGTGLAGLMTYEQYF; DNA: TGTGCCAGCAGTGGAACGGGACTAGCGGGACTAATGACCTACGAGCAGTACTTC
D: TRBD1; V: TRBV11-3; J: TRBJ2-7; size: -; CDR3: CASSSGTGGFEQYF; DNA: TGTGCCAGCAGCTCCGGGACAGGGGGCTTCGAGCAGTACTTC
D: TRBD2; V: TRBV19; J: TRBJ2-7; size: -; CDR3: CASSITQAGETYEQYF; DNA: TGTGCCAGTAGTATTACCCAAGCGGGGGAGACCTACGAGCAGTACTTC
D: TRBD1; V: TRBV2; J: TRBJ1-2; size: -; CDR3: CASSVTGGADGYTF; DNA: TGTGCCAGCAGTGTGACAGGGGGCGCGGATGGCTACACCTTC
D: -; V: TRBV10-1; J: TRBJ1-2; size: -; CDR3: CASSHDRNYGYTF; DNA: TGCGCCAGCAGTCATGACAGAAACTATGGCTACACCTTC
D: -; V: TRBV2; J: TRBJ1-6; size: -; CDR3: CASRTDYNSPLHF; DNA: TGTGCCAGCAGGACAGATTATAATTCACCCCTCCACTTT